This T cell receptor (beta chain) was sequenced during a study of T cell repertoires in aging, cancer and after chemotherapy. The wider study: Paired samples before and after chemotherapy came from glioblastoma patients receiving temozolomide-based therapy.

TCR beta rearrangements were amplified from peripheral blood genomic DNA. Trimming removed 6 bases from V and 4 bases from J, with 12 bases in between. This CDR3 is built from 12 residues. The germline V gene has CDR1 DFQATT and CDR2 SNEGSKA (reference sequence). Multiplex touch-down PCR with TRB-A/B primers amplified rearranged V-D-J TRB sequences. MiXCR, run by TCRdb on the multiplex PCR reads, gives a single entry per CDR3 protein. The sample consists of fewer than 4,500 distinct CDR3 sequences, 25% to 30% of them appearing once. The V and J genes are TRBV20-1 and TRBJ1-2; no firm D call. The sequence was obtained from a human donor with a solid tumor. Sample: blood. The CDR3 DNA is TGCAGTGCCTCCCTTCCTTTCTATGGCTACACCTTC. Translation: CSASLPFYGYTF.